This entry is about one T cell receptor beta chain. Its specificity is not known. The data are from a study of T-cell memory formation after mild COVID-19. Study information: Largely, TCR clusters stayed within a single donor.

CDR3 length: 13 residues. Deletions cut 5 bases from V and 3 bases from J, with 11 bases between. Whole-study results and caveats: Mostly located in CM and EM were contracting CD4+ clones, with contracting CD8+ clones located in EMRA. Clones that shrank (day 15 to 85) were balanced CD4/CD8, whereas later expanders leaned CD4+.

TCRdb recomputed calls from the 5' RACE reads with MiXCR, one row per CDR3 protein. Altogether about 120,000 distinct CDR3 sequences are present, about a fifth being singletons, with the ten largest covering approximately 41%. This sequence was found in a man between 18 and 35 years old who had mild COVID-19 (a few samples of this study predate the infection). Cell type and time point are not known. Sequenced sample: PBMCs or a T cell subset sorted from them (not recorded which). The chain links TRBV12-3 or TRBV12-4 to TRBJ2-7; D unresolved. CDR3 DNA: TGTGCCAGCAGTCCGATGGGCTACTACGAGCAGTACTTC. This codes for CASSPMGYYEQYF.